Detailed here is one T cell receptor (beta chain). Original processing methods: Nucleated cell number was recorded as an estimate derived from reference gene primer amplification. TCRdb's table, derived via immunoSEQ multiplex PCR, lists solely in-frame clones and lacks some. V, J and clone size derive from that table, while D and trimming were established from the DNA sequence. The sample shows 52,000 or so clones, roughly 76% of them seen only once. This sample was included in a study of blood T cell repertoires in COVID-19. About the research overall: Sample material is recorded as cDNA or gDNA derived from T cells, B-cell-depleted T cells, or PBMCs.

In germline, CDR1 is MNHNS, CDR2 SASEGT. The CDR3 has 14 amino acids. V lost 0 bases to trimming and J lost 4 bases, with 9 bases between them. The chain employs TRBV6-1 and TRBJ1-2; no firm D call. Sequenced material: peripheral blood. The receptor comes from a man aged 45 to 65 with active or convalescent COVID-19. This chain's CDR3 is CASSEATTSYGYTF. The CDR3 DNA sequence: TGTGCCAGCAGTGAAGCAACAACCTCCTATGGCTACACCTTC.